This T cell receptor beta chain was captured by sequencing in a study of blood T cell repertoires in COVID-19. This clone was seen once. Profiling relied on immunoSEQ multiplex PCR, and the TCRdb table lists in-frame clones only, not all of them. The sample lists 90,000 to 120,000 clones; around four fifths were seen once. The sample taken for sequencing was peripheral blood. This receptor was obtained from a man in his sixties or seventies with acute or convalescent COVID-19.

The CDR3 protein is CASSLPGTEHEQYF. Here the CDR3 DNA reads TGCGCCAGCAGCTTGCCCGGGACAGAGCACGAGCAGTACTTC. The gene calls are TRBV5-1 and TRBJ2-7; TRBD1 agrees at 7 bases. V shed 1 base and J 5 bases; nucleotides not matched to a gene: 6. The germline V gene encodes CDR1 SGHRS and CDR2 YFSETQ. This CDR3 spans 14 amino acids.